Below, 9 T cell receptor beta chains from the same sample are listed, as sequenced in a study of cytomegalovirus exposure and HLA in healthy donors. Amplification used 60 Vbeta primers and 13 Jbeta primers. Sequencing was performed with immunoSEQ multiplex PCR; in TCRdb, only in-frame clones are kept and a portion is missing. Found here are 100,000 to 150,000 clones, less than 85% of them singletons; the top ten hold 20%. The specimen was PBMCs. The receptors come from a man between 18 and 29 years old in good health and CMV-seropositive.

This clone has a single count. The chain employs TRBV5-1 and TRBJ2-5; 7 nucleotides line up with TRBD2. CDR3 size: 15 residues. CDR1 is SGHRS, CDR2 YFSETQ, per germline. J gave up 3 bases and V 0 bases, and 5 bases lay outside the gene matches. CDR3 in DNA: TGCGCCAGCAGCTTGGGGGTCGGGGGGAAAGAGACCCAGTACTTC. Translating it yields CASSLGVGGKETQYF.

The chain recombines TRBV6-1 with TRBJ1-1, with unresolved D. Germline V gives CDR1 MNHNS, CDR2 SASEGT. CDR3 length: 12 amino acids. V was shortened by 6 bases and J by 2 bases, with 7 bases between the two germline ends. In DNA, the CDR3 is TGTGCCAGCAGGCAGGTCAACACTGAAGCTTTCTTT. Translating gives CASRQVNTEAFF.

This rearrangement joins TRBV7-9 to TRBJ2-5; D is uncertain. The CDR3 loop spans 14 amino acids. V dropped 8 bases and J dropped 0 bases, with 13 bases sitting between them. Germline CDR1 is SEHNR and CDR2 is FQNEAQ (reference sequence). CDR3 DNA: TGTGCCAGCTGGTCGTCGGTCCACCAAGAGACCCAGTACTTC. Amino acids: CASWSSVHQETQYF.

The chain employs TRBV6-1 and TRBJ2-7; the D gene is possibly TRBD2 (5 bases). The CDR3 runs to 14 residues. Between the trimmed V and J ends, which lost 7 bases and 3 bases, there was a span of 16 bases. Looked up from germline, CDR1 is MNHNS and CDR2 is SASEGT. CDR3 nucleotides: TGTGCCAGCACCACCGAGGGCAGGCTCTACGAGCAGTACTTC. It yields the protein CASTTEGRLYEQYF.

V and J are TRBV7-4 and TRBJ2-6; 16 bases are a match to TRBD2. Trimming took 3 bases from V and 1 from J; bases not matched to a gene: 9. Germline V gene data show CDR1 as SGHVT and CDR2 as SQSDAQ. The CDR3 sequence is 21 residues long. For the CDR3, the DNA is TGTGCCAGCAGCTTTCCGGGACTAGCGGGGGGGAGTAGGTCTGGGGCCAACGTCCTGACTTTC. This codes for CASSFPGLAGGSRSGANVLTF.

The V gene is TRBV11-2, the J gene TRBJ1-1; 8 bases are shared with TRBD1. Germline CDR1 and CDR2: SGHAT and FQNNGV. The length of the CDR3 is 15 residues. Trimming took 1 base from V and 5 from J; bases not matched to a gene: 6. CDR3 sequence (DNA): TGTGCCAGCAGCTTAGTCCTACAGGGGGGGACTGAAGCTTTCTTT. Protein sequence: CASSLVLQGGTEAFF.

The chain carries TRBV10-3 and TRBJ2-3, with D hard to call. The CDR3 runs 15 residues. Looked up from germline, CDR1 is ENHRY and CDR2 is SYGVKD. V was cut by 3 bases and J by 0 bases, with 10 bases left in between. CDR3 protein: CAISDTVSSTDTQYF. The CDR3 nucleotides are TGTGCCATCAGTGATACGGTGTCTAGCACAGATACGCAGTATTTT.

V and J are TRBV6-1 and TRBJ2-7; the match to TRBD2 covers 7 bases. The junction had 5 bases not matched to a gene; V was cut back by 3 bases and J by 3 bases. This CDR3 region has 14 residues. Germline V gene data show CDR1 as MNHNS and CDR2 as SASEGT. The CDR3 loop reads CASSDLLAYYEQYF. The CDR3 DNA reads TGTGCCAGCAGTGATTTACTAGCGTACTACGAGCAGTACTTC.

The V call is TRBV6-5, the J call TRBJ2-1; 7 bases agree with TRBD2. V lost 4 bases and J lost 14; bases outside the gene matches: 11. Germline CDR1 MNHEY, CDR2 SVGAGI. The CDR3 is 13 amino acids. The CDR3 nucleotides read TGTGCCAGCAGTTTCTCCGGGACTAACGAGAAGTTCTTC. This encodes CASSFSGTNEKFF.